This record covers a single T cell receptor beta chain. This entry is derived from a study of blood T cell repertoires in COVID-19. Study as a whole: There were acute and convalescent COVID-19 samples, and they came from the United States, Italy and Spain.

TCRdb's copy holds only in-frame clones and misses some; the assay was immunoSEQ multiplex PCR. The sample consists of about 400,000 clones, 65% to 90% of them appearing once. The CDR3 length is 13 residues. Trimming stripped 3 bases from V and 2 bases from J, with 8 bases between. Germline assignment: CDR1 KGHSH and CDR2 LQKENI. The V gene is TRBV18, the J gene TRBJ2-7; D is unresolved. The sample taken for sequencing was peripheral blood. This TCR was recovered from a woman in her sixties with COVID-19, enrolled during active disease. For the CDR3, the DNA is TGTGCCAGCTCACCCCCGAGGACCTACGAGCAGTACTTC. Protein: CASSPPRTYEQYF.